This TCR beta chain was retrieved from a study of Ad26.COV2.S vaccination and SARS-CoV-2 variants. Treatment described: about 20 received Ad26.COV2.S at low or high dose, single or two shots; several received placebo; per-sample allocation not given. The samples date from day 63 after the first vaccine or placebo injection. Profiled with immunoSEQ multiplex PCR; TCRdb holds only in-frame clones, not every one. The sample consists of some 640,000 clones, 89% of them appearing once. The TCR comes from a person aged 18-60 years who received the Ad26.COV2.S COVID-19 vaccine or a placebo. The sample was peripheral blood, taken in a trial of Ad26.COV2.S vaccine versus placebo.

The CDR3: CSVGGTREIYNEQFF. CDR3 DNA sequence: TGCAGCGTTGGTGGCACACGGGAGATCTACAATGAGCAGTTCTTC. The chain uses TRBV29-1 and TRBJ2-1, with a possible D match to TRBD2 (6 bases). Between the trimmed V and J ends, which lost 4 bases and 3 bases, there was a span of 16 bases. Germline CDR1 and CDR2: SQVTM and ANQGSEA. The CDR3 totals 15 residues.